This TCR beta chain derives from a study of identical twins. Points from the study as a whole: In cord blood, abundant beta clonotypes had fewer insertions; memory showed no trend.

Notes on this clonotype: The antigen remains unidentified.

In TCRdb, the 5' RACE reads were re-called with MiXCR into one record per CDR3 protein. Among under 1 million distinct CDR3 sequences listed, around 12% were seen once. V gave up 4 bases and J gave up 10 bases, with 14 bases separating them. The germline V gene encodes CDR1 LNHNV and CDR2 YYDKDF (reference sequence). The CDR3 consists of 13 residues. The sample was also linked to a second study, of yellow fever vaccine responses in identical twins. That source adds: After vaccination, twins' T cell response reportedly seemed partly convergent, partly personalized.

The clonotype originates from a young woman in good health. Sample: PBMCs. V and J are TRBV15 and TRBJ2-1; no clear D. The CDR3 is CATSIVSSGEQFF. In nucleotides, the CDR3 is TGTGCCACCAGCATAGTTTCATCGGGCGAGCAGTTCTTC.